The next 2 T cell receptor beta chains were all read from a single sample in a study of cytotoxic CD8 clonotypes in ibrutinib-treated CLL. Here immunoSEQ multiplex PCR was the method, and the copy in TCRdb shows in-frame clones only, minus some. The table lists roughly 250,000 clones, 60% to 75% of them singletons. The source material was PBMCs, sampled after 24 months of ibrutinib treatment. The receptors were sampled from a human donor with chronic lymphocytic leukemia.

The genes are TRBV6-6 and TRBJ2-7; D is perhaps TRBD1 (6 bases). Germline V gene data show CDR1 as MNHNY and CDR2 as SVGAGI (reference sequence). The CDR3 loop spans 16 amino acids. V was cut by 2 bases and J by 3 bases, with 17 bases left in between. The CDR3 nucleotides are TGTGCCAGCAGTTACCCACCCACGCAAGGGGGCTACGAGCAGTACTTC. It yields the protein CASSYPPTQGGYEQYF.

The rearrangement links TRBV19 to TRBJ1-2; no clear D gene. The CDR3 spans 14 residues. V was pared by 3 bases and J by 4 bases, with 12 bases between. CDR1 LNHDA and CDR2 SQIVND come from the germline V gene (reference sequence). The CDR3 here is CASSMYSPTYGYTF. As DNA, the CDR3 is TGTGCCAGTAGTATGTACTCCCCGACCTATGGCTACACCTTC.